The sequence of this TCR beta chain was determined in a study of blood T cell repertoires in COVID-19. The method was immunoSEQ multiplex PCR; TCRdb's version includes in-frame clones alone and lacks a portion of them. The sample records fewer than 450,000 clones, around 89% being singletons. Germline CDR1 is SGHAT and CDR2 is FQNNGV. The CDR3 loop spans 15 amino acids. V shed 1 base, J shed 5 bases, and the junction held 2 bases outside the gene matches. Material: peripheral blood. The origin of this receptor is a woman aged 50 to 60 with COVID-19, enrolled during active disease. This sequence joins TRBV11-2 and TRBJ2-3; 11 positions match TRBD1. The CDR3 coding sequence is TGTGCCAGCAGCTTAGTTGGGACAGGGGGAGATACGCAGTATTTT. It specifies CASSLVGTGGDTQYF.